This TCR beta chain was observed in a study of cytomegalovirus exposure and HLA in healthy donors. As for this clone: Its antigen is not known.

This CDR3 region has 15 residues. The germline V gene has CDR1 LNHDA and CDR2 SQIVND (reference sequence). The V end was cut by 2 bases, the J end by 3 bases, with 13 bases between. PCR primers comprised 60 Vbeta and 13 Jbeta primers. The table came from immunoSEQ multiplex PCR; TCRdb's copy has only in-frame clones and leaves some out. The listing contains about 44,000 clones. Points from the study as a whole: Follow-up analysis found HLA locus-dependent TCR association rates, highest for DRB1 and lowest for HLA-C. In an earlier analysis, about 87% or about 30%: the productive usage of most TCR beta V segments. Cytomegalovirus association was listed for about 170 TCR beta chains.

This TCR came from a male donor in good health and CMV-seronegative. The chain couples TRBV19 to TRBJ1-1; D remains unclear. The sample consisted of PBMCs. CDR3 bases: TGTGCCAGTAGTATATCAGTACAGACCTACACTGAAGCTTTCTTT. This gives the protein CASSISVQTYTEAFF.